Each of the 26 T cell receptor beta chains below was sequenced from the same sample in a study of T cell repertoires in cytomegalovirus infection. TCRdb redid the calling of the reads with MiXCR, one entry per CDR3 protein. The sample holds roughly 720,000 distinct CDR3 sequences, approximately 34% seen once. Sequencing used PBMCs. All receptors derive from a human donor in good health (CMV status not recorded). Some clones in this sample may be carry-over from other donors' samples.

The chain employs TRBV7-2 and TRBJ1-6, with D perhaps TRBD1 (5 bases). The ends were cut back, 5 bases at V and 10 bases at J, with 15 bases in the middle. Germline V gene sequence: CDR1 SGHTA, CDR2 FQGNSA. CDR3 length: 14 residues. This CDR3 is CASSRGGGGSPLHF. The CDR3 DNA sequence: TGTGCCAGCAGCCGGGGGGGGGGAGGATCACCCCTCCACTTT.

The V gene is TRBV11-2, the J gene TRBJ1-2; 7 bases agree with TRBD1. V gave up 0 bases and J gave up 8 bases; unmatched junction bases: 15. CDR1 and CDR2 from the germline V gene are SGHAT and FQNNGV. The CDR3 has 17 amino acids. CDR3 residues: CASSLDPRNPQGNGYTF. CDR3 in DNA: TGTGCCAGCAGCTTAGATCCCCGCAATCCACAGGGGAACGGCTACACCTTC. The variable domain in full, completed from reference TRBV11-2 and TRBJ1-2, reads EAGVAQSPRYKIIEKRQSVAFWCNPISGHATLYWYQQILGQGPKLLIQFQNNGVVDDSQLPKDRFSAERLKGVDSTLKIQPAKLEDSAVYLCASSLDPRNPQGNGYTFGSGTRLTVV.

This chain links TRBV4-1 with TRBJ1-4; 12 nucleotides line up with TRBD1. The CDR3 loop spans 15 amino acids. Per germline, CDR1 MGHRA and CDR2 YSYEKL. The ends lost 3 bases at V and 10 bases at J; junction bases unmatched: 6. The CDR3 loop reads CASSHLGDRGRKLFF. The CDR3, as DNA: TGCGCCAGCAGCCACCTTGGGGACAGGGGGCGAAAACTGTTTTTT.

This clonotype was seen a single time. The chain carries TRBV11-2 and TRBJ2-4; perhaps TRBD1 as D (6 bases). Germline loops: CDR1 SGHAT, CDR2 FQNNGV. The length of the CDR3 is 15 residues. V lost 1 base to trimming and J lost 8 bases, with 15 bases between them. The CDR3 loop reads CASSLALAGADIQYF. CDR3 sequence (DNA): TGTGCCAGCAGCTTAGCCCTGGCAGGGGCGGACATTCAGTACTTC.

This rearrangement joins TRBV10-3 to TRBJ1-5; TRBD1 aligns across 8 bases. J gave up 5 bases and V 8 bases, and 8 bases lay outside the gene matches. Germline loops: CDR1 ENHRY, CDR2 SYGVKD. The CDR3 has 14 residues. CDR3 region: CAISPGGRYQPQHF. CDR3 in DNA: TGTGCCATCTCACCAGGGGGCAGGTATCAGCCCCAGCATTTT.

The V gene is TRBV11-2, the J gene TRBJ1-2, with 7 bases matching TRBD1. The V gene end was trimmed by 0 bases and the J gene end by 7 bases; junction bases not matched to a gene: 8. The CDR3 spans 15 residues. Germline V gene data show CDR1 as SGHAT and CDR2 as FQNNGV. The CDR3 DNA sequence: TGTGCCAGCAGCTTAGAGTTTCAGGGGGTCTCTGGCTACACCTTC. Protein: CASSLEFQGVSGYTF.

The DNA of the CDR3 is TGCGCCAGCAGCCCGACACCGGGACAGGGCTCCTACGAGCAGTACTTC. Translation gives CASSPTPGQGSYEQYF. This sequence joins TRBV5-1 and TRBJ2-7, with 9 bases fitting TRBD1. J lost 0 bases, V lost 4 bases, and 8 bases had no gene match. The CDR3 length is 16 residues. Germline V CDR1 and CDR2: SGHRS, YFSETQ.

The genes are TRBV4-3 and TRBJ1-6; D remains unclear. Germline CDR1 and CDR2: LGHNA and YSLEER. V was pared by 0 bases and J by 5 bases, with 14 bases between. The CDR3 contains 17 residues. The CDR3: CASSQDEYGVNNSPLHF. The DNA of the CDR3 is TGCGCCAGCAGCCAAGATGAGTACGGGGTCAATAATTCACCCCTCCACTTT.

This clonotype came up a few times. The chain is built from TRBV5-6 and TRBJ1-2; D uncertain. Deletions cut 4 bases from V and 5 bases from J, with 18 bases between. This CDR3 is 15 amino acids long. Germline lookup yields CDR1 SGHDT and CDR2 YYEEEE. The chain's CDR3 is CASSVGEAGTYGYTF. The DNA for the CDR3 is TGTGCCAGCAGCGTGGGCGAGGCAGGAACGTATGGCTACACCTTC. Using reference TRBV5-6 and TRBJ1-2 for the parts outside the CDR3, the full variable domain is DAGVTQSPTHLIKTRGQQVTLRCSPKSGHDTVSWYQQALGQGPQFIFQYYEEEERQRGNFPDRFSGHQFPNYSSELNVNALLLGDSALYLCASSVGEAGTYGYTFGSGTRLTVV.

This clonotype came up a few times. V gene TRBV7-6 combines with J gene TRBJ2-3; 8 bases are shared with TRBD1. J gave up 2 bases and V 4 bases, and 5 bases lay outside the gene matches. Germline loops: CDR1 SGHVS, CDR2 FNYEAQ. CDR3 length equals 15 residues. CDR3 loop: CASSSRDRFTDTQYF. In DNA, the CDR3 is TGTGCCAGCAGCTCCCGGGACAGGTTCACAGATACGCAGTATTTT. Looking up the rest from reference TRBV7-6 and TRBJ2-3 gives the full variable domain: GAGVSQSPRYKVTKRGQDVALRCDPISGHVSLYWYRQALGQGPEFLTYFNYEAQQDKSGLPNDRFSAERPEGSISTLTIQRTEQRDSAMYRCASSSRDRFTDTQYFGPGTRLTVL.

This clonotype was seen a few times. The chain recombines TRBV28 with TRBJ1-5; tentatively, D is TRBD1 (5 bases). Looked up from germline, CDR1 is MDHEN and CDR2 is SYDVKM. V lost 7 bases, J lost 6 bases, and 37 bases lay in between. This CDR3 spans 21 amino acids. The CDR3 spells CASNPLESRGAVPLSFQPQHF. In DNA, the CDR3 is TGTGCCAGCAATCCCCTTGAGAGCCGGGGCGCCGTTCCCTTGAGTTTTCAGCCCCAGCATTTT.

The chain is built from TRBV19 and TRBJ2-3; the D gene is possibly TRBD2 (7 bases). Germline CDR1 reads LNHDA; CDR2 reads SQIVND (reference sequence). The CDR3 spans 15 residues. The V end was cut by 1 base, the J end by 4 bases, with 12 bases between. The CDR3 sequence is CASSIGGGAADTQYF. CDR3 nucleotide sequence: TGTGCCAGTAGTATAGGGGGGGGGGCAGCAGATACGCAGTATTTT.

V is TRBV7-2 and J is TRBJ2-1; D is perhaps TRBD2 (6 bases). Trimming shortened V by 1 base and J by 0 bases, and 7 bases separated the two germline ends. The CDR3 totals 15 residues. Looked up from germline, CDR1 is SGHTA and CDR2 is FQGNSA. Here the CDR3 reads CASSLVADSYNEQFF. CDR3 coding DNA: TGTGCCAGCAGCTTAGTAGCGGACTCCTACAATGAGCAGTTCTTC.

This rearrangement joins TRBV5-1 to TRBJ1-1; 8 bases agree with TRBD1. V lost 3 bases and J lost 2; bases outside the gene matches: 9. This CDR3 contains 16 residues. The V gene's germline CDR1 is SGHRS and CDR2 YFSETQ. CDR3 loop: CASSYRQGIRNTEAFF. CDR3 in DNA: TGCGCCAGCAGCTACCGACAGGGGATACGAAACACTGAAGCTTTCTTT.

This clonotype was seen at least ten times. The CDR3 nucleotides read TGTGCCAGCAGAGGCAAAGGAGGGACAGATACGCAGTATTTT. It translates to CASRGKGGTDTQYF. The chain combines TRBV6-1 with TRBJ2-3; perhaps TRBD2 as D (6 bases). In germline, CDR1 is MNHNS, CDR2 SASEGT. The V end lost 6 bases, the J end lost 3 bases, and 13 bases lay between the germline ends. There are 14 residues in the CDR3.

About this clonotype: Its ends do not fully match the called genes, so a read error is possible. The J gene is TRBJ1-1, the V gene TRBV15; 7 bases are shared with TRBD1. The CDR3 length is 16 residues. The germline CDR1 and CDR2 sequences are LNHNV and YYDKDF (reference sequence). In nucleotides, the CDR3 is TGTGCCACCAGCCCAACGAGACAGGGTCTCGGCACTGCAGCTTTCTTT. As protein: CATSPTRQGLGTAAFF.

V and J are TRBV28 and TRBJ2-3; 12 bases are shared with TRBD2. The CDR3 contains 18 residues. V was clipped by 5 bases and J by 6 bases; unmatched bases: 15. Looked up from germline, CDR1 is MDHEN and CDR2 is SYDVKM. The DNA for the CDR3 is TGTGCCAGCAGTCCAAACCCCCTCCTAGCGGGGGGGGGGGATACGCAGTATTTT. Protein product: CASSPNPLLAGGGDTQYF.

There are a few counts of this clonotype. The V call is TRBV12-3 or TRBV12-4, the J call TRBJ1-2; no clear D. The CDR3 contains 13 residues. Trimming stripped 6 bases from V and 7 bases from J, with 15 bases between. The CDR3 DNA is TGTGCCAGCAGCCAATCTTATCTTGGTGGCTACACCTTC. Translated, it gives CASSQSYLGGYTF.

The V gene is TRBV6-5, the J gene TRBJ2-2; 9 bases fit TRBD1. The CDR3 is made up of 17 amino acids. Per germline, CDR1 MNHEY and CDR2 SVGAGI. V shed 8 bases and J 1 base; nucleotides not matched to a gene: 11. The CDR3 is CASGWAGTGRNTGELFF. The CDR3 DNA is TGTGCCAGCGGTTGGGCCGGGACAGGGAGGAACACCGGGGAGCTGTTTTTT.

The sample holds many counts of this clonotype. This chain links TRBV28 with TRBJ2-3; 10 bases agree with TRBD2. CDR1 and CDR2 from the germline V gene are MDHEN and SYDVKM. With V trimmed by 6 bases and J by 2 bases, 5 bases remained unmatched. The CDR3 length is 15 residues. The CDR3 spells CASSNSGGNTDTQYF. CDR3 coding DNA: TGTGCCAGCAGCAATAGCGGGGGGAACACAGATACGCAGTATTTT.

V and J are TRBV6-5 and TRBJ2-1, with 10 bases that match TRBD2. Germline CDR1 and CDR2: MNHEY and SVGAGI. CDR3 length: 16 residues. After removal of 7 bases from V and 3 bases from J, the junction contained 9 bases not matched to a gene. CDR3 loop: CASKTSSGGLYNEQFF. Written as DNA, the CDR3 is TGTGCCAGCAAAACTTCTAGCGGGGGCCTCTACAATGAGCAGTTCTTC.

This clonotype was observed a few times. V and J are TRBV14 and TRBJ1-4; tentatively, D is TRBD1 (6 bases). This CDR3 contains 17 residues. The V and J ends lost 5 bases and 1 base respectively, with 17 bases between them. The V gene's germline CDR1 is SGHDN and CDR2 FVKESK. The chain's CDR3 is CASSSVRGTGTNEKLFF. In nucleotides, the CDR3 is TGTGCCAGCAGCTCAGTAAGGGGGACGGGAACTAATGAAAAACTGTTTTTT.

The chain recombines TRBV6-1 with TRBJ1-5, with a weak D call TRBD1 (6 bases). The germline V gene has CDR1 MNHNS and CDR2 SASEGT. The CDR3 length is 15 residues. Trimming left V 5 bases short and J 0 bases short, with 11 bases between. The CDR3 sequence: CASSFKGGSNQPQHF. The DNA of the CDR3 is TGTGCCAGCAGTTTTAAGGGGGGTAGCAATCAGCCCCAGCATTTT.

The CDR3 loop reads CSARGAGPNTEAFF. In DNA, the CDR3 is TGCAGTGCTAGAGGGGCAGGGCCGAACACTGAAGCTTTCTTT. V gene TRBV20-1 combines with J gene TRBJ1-1; a possible D gene is TRBD1 (5 bases). Trimming left V 1 base short and J 1 base short, with 10 bases between. Germline V gene sequence: CDR1 DFQATT, CDR2 SNEGSKA (reference sequence). There are 14 residues in the CDR3.

The chain joins TRBV28 to TRBJ1-5, with D hard to call. CDR1 is MDHEN, CDR2 SYDVKM, per germline. V was trimmed by 2 bases and J by 3 bases, leaving 11 bases between them. The CDR3 has 15 amino acids. The chain's CDR3 is CASSLLIGDNQPQHF. The CDR3 region has the DNA TGTGCCAGCAGTTTACTTATCGGGGACAATCAGCCCCAGCATTTT.

The V and J genes are TRBV7-8 and TRBJ2-2; no definite D call. This CDR3 region has 21 residues. Germline assignment: CDR1 SGHVS and CDR2 FQNEAQ. V lost 2 bases and J 3 bases, leaving 28 bases between the germline ends. The CDR3 DNA sequence: TGTGCCAGCAGCTTATCGGAGAGAATCCATTTAACTACCTGGGACACCGGGGAGCTGTTTTTT. As protein: CASSLSERIHLTTWDTGELFF. The whole variable domain, filled in from reference TRBV7-8 and TRBJ2-2, reads GAGVSQSPRYKVAKRGQDVALRCDPISGHVSLFWYQQALGQGPEFLTYFQNEAQLDKSGLPSDRFFAERPEGSVSTLKIQRTQQEDSAVYLCASSLSERIHLTTWDTGELFFGEGSRLTVL.